The T cell receptor (beta chain) described here comes from a study of blood T cells in healthy people across ages. Study findings and constraints: Both higher diversity and more naive CD4+ cells marked long-lived donors when set against aged donors.

Primers used in a second PCR of about 7 to 11 cycles were a sample-barcoded 5' primer and a J-beta primer mix. TCRdb re-called the 5' RACE reads through MiXCR, storing one row per CDR3 protein. In the table there are 760,000 or so distinct CDR3 sequences, 25% of which are singletons. Notes on this clonotype: The antigen remains undetermined. One junction end disagrees with the germline gene, perhaps due to a read error.

Germline-derived CDR1 and CDR2 are SGHTA and FQGNSA. The CDR3 contains 14 residues. The sample was also linked to a second study, of T cells of mothers and their children.

The genes are TRBV7-2 and TRBJ2-5, with a possible D match to TRBD2 (6 bases). Near its end, the DNA agrees better with TRBJ2-7, so the J call may be wrong. This TCR derives from a boy between 10 and 17 years old in good health. Sequencing input: blood. The CDR3 loop reads CASSSGGFSYEQYF. CDR3 in DNA: TGCGCCAGCAGCTCTGGGGGGTTCTCCTACGAGCAGTACTTC.